A single sample gave rise to the 17 T cell receptor beta chains below, sequenced in a study of shared clonotypes between healthy human individuals. TCRdb's table, derived via immunoSEQ multiplex PCR, lists solely in-frame clones and lacks some. Here the sample spans roughly 2,000,000 clones, around 95% being singletons. CD45RO-negative, CCR7-selected cells formed the naive CD8 fraction, which excluded terminally differentiated effector memory CD45RA+ cells. Specimen: naive CD8+ T cells from PBMCs. The receptors here all came from a young man in good health. Some clones in this sample may be carry-over from other donors' samples.

This chain links TRBV9 with TRBJ2-1, with D unresolved. The germline V gene has CDR1 SGDLS and CDR2 YYNGEE. V was clipped by 0 bases and J by 9 bases, with 10 bases between them. The CDR3 runs to 13 residues. The CDR3 nucleotides are TGTGCCAGCAGCGTAGCCAATCAAGGTGAGCAGTTCTTC. Translating gives CASSVANQGEQFF.

The CDR3 loop is CASSGTGKQENEKLFF. CDR3 DNA sequence: TGTGCCAGCAGTGGCACAGGGAAACAAGAGAATGAAAAACTGTTTTTT. The V gene is TRBV9, the J gene TRBJ1-4, with D possibly matching TRBD1 (6 bases). With 5 bases removed from V and 5 bases from J, the gap between germline ends came to 19 bases. From germline, CDR1 is SGDLS and CDR2 YYNGEE. The CDR3 is 16 amino acids.

The chain recombines TRBV27 with TRBJ2-7; unclear D gene. This CDR3 is 13 amino acids long. The V gene lost 4 bases and the J gene lost 2 bases, with 9 bases spanning the gap. CDR1 and CDR2 (germline): MNHEY, SMNVEV (reference sequence). The CDR3 spells CASSSGRPYEQYF. The CDR3 DNA reads TGTGCCAGCAGTTCGGGCAGACCCTACGAGCAGTACTTC.

A word on this clone: The sample has other DNA sequences that encode this CDR3 too. This chain joins TRBV27 and TRBJ2-3; D unresolved. The V gene's germline CDR1 is MNHEY and CDR2 SMNVEV (reference sequence). V was pared by 2 bases and J by 0 bases, with 3 bases between. This CDR3 spans 13 amino acids. The CDR3 nucleotides read TGTGCCAGCAGTTTACTCAGCACAGATACGCAGTATTTT. This encodes CASSLLSTDTQYF.

This rearrangement joins TRBV10-1 to TRBJ2-1; D ambiguous. The germline CDR1 and CDR2 sequences are WNHNN and SYGVQD (reference sequence). The CDR3 runs to 11 residues. The ends were cut back, 3 bases at V and 7 bases at J, with 4 bases in the middle. The CDR3 reads CASSEENEQFF. The CDR3 DNA is TGCGCCAGCAGTGAAGAAAATGAGCAGTTCTTC.

This chain links TRBV13 with TRBJ1-5, with TRBD1 matching over 8 bases. There are 14 residues in the CDR3. V was pared by 5 bases and J by 6 bases, with 6 bases of the junction left unmatched. CDR1 PRHDT and CDR2 FYEKMQ come from the germline V gene (reference sequence). The CDR3 loop is CASSQGQGGQPQHF. The CDR3 DNA sequence: TGTGCCAGCAGCCAAGGACAGGGAGGTCAGCCCCAGCATTTT.

Concerning this clone: Other DNA sequences within the sample encode an identical CDR3. The J gene is TRBJ2-7, the V gene TRBV19; no clear D gene. The CDR3 length is 13 residues. Germline CDR1 is LNHDA and CDR2 is SQIVND (reference sequence). The V end was cut by 3 bases, the J end by 1 base, with 7 bases between. The CDR3 here is CASSISSSYEQYF. The CDR3 nucleotides are TGTGCCAGTAGTATCTCATCTTCCTACGAGCAGTACTTC.

This chain uses TRBV19 with TRBJ2-7; D is undetermined. This CDR3 spans 16 amino acids. Germline CDR1 is LNHDA and CDR2 is SQIVND (reference sequence). Trimming left V 4 bases short and J 0 bases short, with 16 bases between. CDR3 DNA: TGTGCCAGTAGTACCGATCGGCAGATTAGCTCCTACGAGCAGTACTTC. Protein product: CASSTDRQISSYEQYF.

The chain recombines TRBV28 with TRBJ2-7; D remains ambiguous. The CDR3 spans 12 residues. Germline loops: CDR1 MDHEN, CDR2 SYDVKM. The CDR3 coding sequence is TGTGCTTCGGACGCATCCTCCTACGAGCAGTACTTC. This gives the protein CASDASSYEQYF. The entire variable domain, with the rest obtained from reference TRBV28 and TRBJ2-7, is as follows: DVKVTQSSRYLVKRTGEKVFLECVQDMDHENMFWYRQDPGLGLRLIYFSYDVKMKEKGDIPEGYSVSREKKERFSLILESASTNQTSMYLCASDASSYEQYFGPGTRLTVT.

The chain couples TRBV27 to TRBJ2-1; D is undetermined. Germline V lookup: CDR1 MNHEY, CDR2 SMNVEV (reference sequence). V was cut by 5 bases and J by 4 bases, with 12 bases left in between. This CDR3 comprises 14 residues. The CDR3 loop reads CASSVEFTYNEQFF. The CDR3 DNA follows: TGTGCCAGCAGTGTTGAGTTTACTTACAATGAGCAGTTCTTC.

This chain connects TRBV4-2 to TRBJ2-7; 11 nucleotides align to TRBD2. The CDR3 covers 17 residues. Germline-derived CDR1 and CDR2 are LGHNA and YNFKEQ. The ends lost 2 bases at V and 2 bases at J; junction bases unmatched: 8. CDR3 amino acids: CASSQSGLAGGPYEQYF. The CDR3, as DNA: TGTGCCAGCAGCCAATCTGGGCTAGCGGGGGGCCCCTACGAGCAGTACTTC.

The chain uses TRBV27 and TRBJ1-1; D not certain. The V gene's germline CDR1 is MNHEY and CDR2 SMNVEV (reference sequence). The CDR3 has 13 residues. Trimming took off 3 bases at V and 1 base at J, with 6 bases between the two ends. CDR3 protein: CASSLQRNTEAFF. Here the CDR3 DNA reads TGTGCCAGCAGTTTGCAGCGGAACACTGAAGCTTTCTTT.

V usage is TRBV4-1 and J usage is TRBJ2-5; 7 bases align to TRBD2. Germline CDR1 reads MGHRA; CDR2 reads YSYEKL. This CDR3 spans 16 amino acids. J gave up 2 bases and V 3 bases, and 9 bases lay outside the gene matches. CDR3 region: CASSQHTTSAQETQYF. The CDR3 DNA sequence: TGCGCCAGCAGCCAGCACACCACTAGCGCGCAAGAGACCCAGTACTTC.

The gene calls are TRBV27 and TRBJ2-7; TRBD2 might be the D (5 bases). Trimming stripped 6 bases from V and 2 bases from J, with 14 bases between. CDR1 MNHEY and CDR2 SMNVEV come from the germline V gene (reference sequence). The CDR3 length is 14 residues. This CDR3 reads CASSPPRAPYEQYF. The CDR3 DNA sequence: TGTGCCAGCAGCCCCCCGCGGGCCCCCTACGAGCAGTACTTC.

V usage is TRBV12-5 and J usage is TRBJ2-5, with D maybe TRBD2 (6 bases). The germline CDR1 and CDR2 sequences are LGHNT and FRNRAP. This CDR3 comprises 15 residues. The V and J ends lost 7 bases and 4 bases respectively, with 19 bases between them. The CDR3 DNA reads as TGTGCTAGTGTGGATAATCCGGGAGTACGAGAGACCCAGTACTTC. It is translated as CASVDNPGVRETQYF.

CDR3 nucleotide sequence: TGCAGCGTTCGCCCTCGACTAGCGGCCAAGGGCCCAGATACGCAGTATTTT. Its translation is CSVRPRLAAKGPDTQYF. The chain links TRBV29-1 to TRBJ2-3; 9 bases match TRBD2. Germline trimming cut 5 bases from V and 4 bases from J; bases unmatched to any gene: 16. This CDR3 comprises 17 residues. Germline assignment: CDR1 SQVTM and CDR2 ANQGSEA.

J is TRBJ2-7 and V is TRBV13; possible D gene TRBD1, 5 bases. This CDR3 contains 14 residues. Trimming left V 6 bases short and J 7 bases short, with 19 bases between. CDR1 and CDR2 (germline): PRHDT, FYEKMQ (reference sequence). The chain's CDR3 is CASRPTGGLEEQYF. The CDR3 DNA is TGTGCCAGCAGGCCTACAGGTGGGTTGGAAGAGCAGTACTTC.